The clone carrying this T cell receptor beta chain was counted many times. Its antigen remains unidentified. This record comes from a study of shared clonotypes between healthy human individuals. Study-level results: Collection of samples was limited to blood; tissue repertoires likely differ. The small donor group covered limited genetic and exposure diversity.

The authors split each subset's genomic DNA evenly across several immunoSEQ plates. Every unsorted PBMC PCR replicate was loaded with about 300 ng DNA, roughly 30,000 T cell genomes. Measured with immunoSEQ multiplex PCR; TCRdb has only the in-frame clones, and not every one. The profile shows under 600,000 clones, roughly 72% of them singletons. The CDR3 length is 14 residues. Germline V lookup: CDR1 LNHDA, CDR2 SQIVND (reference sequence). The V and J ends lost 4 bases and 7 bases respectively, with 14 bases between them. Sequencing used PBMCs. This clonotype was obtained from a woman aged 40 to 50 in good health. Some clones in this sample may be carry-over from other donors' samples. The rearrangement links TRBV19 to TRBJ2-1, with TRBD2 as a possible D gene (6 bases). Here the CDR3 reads CASSTPGLPNEQFF. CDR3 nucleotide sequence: TGTGCCAGTAGTACCCCGGGACTTCCTAATGAGCAGTTCTTC.